The sequence of this TCR beta chain was determined in a study of regulatory and conventional T cells in RAG deficiency. For this clone: Its cognate antigen is unknown.

V lost 1 base and J lost 3, with 15 bases in between. CDR3 length equals 16 residues. The germline CDR1 and CDR2 sequences are SEHNR and FQNEAQ (reference sequence). Regarding the study as a whole: Omenn CD25-high CD127-low cells may be activated cells, not true Tregs.

Profiling relied on immunoSEQ multiplex PCR, and the TCRdb table lists in-frame clones only, not all of them. In the table there are 34,000 or so clones, about 89% of which are singletons. The data also belong to a second study, concerning regulatory T cells. That paper notes: The PCR used 52 TRBV and 13 TRBJ primers. Skewed V and J usage and few unique V-J pairs marked patient repertoires, most in Tregs.

The chain uses TRBV7-9 and TRBJ2-5; weak D call: TRBD2 (6 bases). Specimen: CD8+ T cells sorted from blood. This clonotype originated in a human donor in good health. The chain's CDR3 is CASSLVLAGTEETQYF. The CDR3 DNA is TGTGCCAGCAGCTTAGTCCTGGCGGGGACCGAAGAGACCCAGTACTTC.